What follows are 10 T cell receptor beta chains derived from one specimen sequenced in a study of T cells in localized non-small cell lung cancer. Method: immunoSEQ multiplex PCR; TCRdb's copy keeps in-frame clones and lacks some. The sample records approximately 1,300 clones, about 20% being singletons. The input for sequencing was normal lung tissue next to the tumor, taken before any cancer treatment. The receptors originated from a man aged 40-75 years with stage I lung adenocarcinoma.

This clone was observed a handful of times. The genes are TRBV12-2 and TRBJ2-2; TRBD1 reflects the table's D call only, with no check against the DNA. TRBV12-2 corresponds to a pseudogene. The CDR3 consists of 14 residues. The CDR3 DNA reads TGTGCCGCTGGAGGACAGACCCACACCGGGGAGCTGTTTTTT. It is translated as CAAGGQTHTGELFF.

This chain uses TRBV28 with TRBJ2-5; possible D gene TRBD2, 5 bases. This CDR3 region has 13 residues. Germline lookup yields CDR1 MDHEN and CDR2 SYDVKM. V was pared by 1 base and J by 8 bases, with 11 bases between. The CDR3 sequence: CASSLLGGGTQYF. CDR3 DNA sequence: TGTGCCAGCAGTTTATTGGGCGGAGGAACCCAGTACTTC.

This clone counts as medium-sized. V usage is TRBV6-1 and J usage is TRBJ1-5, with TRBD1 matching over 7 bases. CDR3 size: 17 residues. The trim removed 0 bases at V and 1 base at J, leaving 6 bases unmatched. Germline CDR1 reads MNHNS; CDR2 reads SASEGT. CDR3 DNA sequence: TGTGCCAGCAGTGAAGCGAGGGGGCCGTGGAGCAATCAGCCCCAGCATTTT. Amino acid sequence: CASSEARGPWSNQPQHF.

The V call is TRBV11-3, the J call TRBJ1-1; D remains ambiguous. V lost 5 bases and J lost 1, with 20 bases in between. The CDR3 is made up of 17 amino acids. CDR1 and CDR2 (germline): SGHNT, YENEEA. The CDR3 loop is CASSPQRLTDSNTEAFF. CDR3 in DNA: TGTGCCAGCAGCCCCCAGAGGCTGACGGATTCGAACACTGAAGCTTTCTTT.

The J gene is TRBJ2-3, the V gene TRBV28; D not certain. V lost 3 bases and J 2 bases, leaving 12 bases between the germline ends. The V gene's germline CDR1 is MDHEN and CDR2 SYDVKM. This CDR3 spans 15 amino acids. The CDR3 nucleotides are TGTGCCAGCAGTTTCGACGCACCCCCCACAGATACGCAGTATTTT. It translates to CASSFDAPPTDTQYF.

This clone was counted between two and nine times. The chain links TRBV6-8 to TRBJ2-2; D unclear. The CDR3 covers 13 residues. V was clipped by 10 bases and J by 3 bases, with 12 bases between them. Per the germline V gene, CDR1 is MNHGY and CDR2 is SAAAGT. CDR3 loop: CAIPAGDTGELFF. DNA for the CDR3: TGTGCCATCCCAGCCGGCGACACCGGGGAGCTGTTTTTT.

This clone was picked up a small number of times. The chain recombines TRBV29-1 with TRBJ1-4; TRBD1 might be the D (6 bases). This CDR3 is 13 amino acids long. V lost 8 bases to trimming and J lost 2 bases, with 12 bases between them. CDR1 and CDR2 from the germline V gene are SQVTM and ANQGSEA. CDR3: CSFTGLTNEKLFF. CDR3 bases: TGCAGCTTCACAGGGTTGACTAATGAAAAACTGTTTTTT.

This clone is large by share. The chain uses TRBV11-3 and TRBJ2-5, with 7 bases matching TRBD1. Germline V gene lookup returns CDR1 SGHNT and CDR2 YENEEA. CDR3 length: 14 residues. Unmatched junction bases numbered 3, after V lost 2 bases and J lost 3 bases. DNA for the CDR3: TGTGCCAGCAGCTTAAGCACAGGGGAAGAGACCCAGTACTTC. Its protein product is CASSLSTGEETQYF.

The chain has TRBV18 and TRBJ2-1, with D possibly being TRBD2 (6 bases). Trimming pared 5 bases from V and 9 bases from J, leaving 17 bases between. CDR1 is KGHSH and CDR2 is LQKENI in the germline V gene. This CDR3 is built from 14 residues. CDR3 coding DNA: TGTGCCAGCTCAGCGCAGCAACTGGGAGGTGAGCAGTTCTTC. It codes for CASSAQQLGGEQFF. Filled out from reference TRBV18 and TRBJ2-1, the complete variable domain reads NAGVMQNPRHLVRRRGQEARLRCSPMKGHSHVYWYRQLPEEGLKFMVYLQKENIIDESGMPKERFSAEFPKEGPSILRIQQVVRGDSAAYFCASSAQQLGGEQFFGPGTRLTVL.

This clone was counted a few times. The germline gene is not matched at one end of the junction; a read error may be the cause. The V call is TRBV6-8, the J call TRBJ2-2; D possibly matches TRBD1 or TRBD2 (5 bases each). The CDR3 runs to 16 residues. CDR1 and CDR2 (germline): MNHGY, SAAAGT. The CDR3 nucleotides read TGTGCCATCAGTTCTCGCGAGGGGTCGAACACCGGGGAGCTGTTTTTT. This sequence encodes CAISSREGSNTGELFF.